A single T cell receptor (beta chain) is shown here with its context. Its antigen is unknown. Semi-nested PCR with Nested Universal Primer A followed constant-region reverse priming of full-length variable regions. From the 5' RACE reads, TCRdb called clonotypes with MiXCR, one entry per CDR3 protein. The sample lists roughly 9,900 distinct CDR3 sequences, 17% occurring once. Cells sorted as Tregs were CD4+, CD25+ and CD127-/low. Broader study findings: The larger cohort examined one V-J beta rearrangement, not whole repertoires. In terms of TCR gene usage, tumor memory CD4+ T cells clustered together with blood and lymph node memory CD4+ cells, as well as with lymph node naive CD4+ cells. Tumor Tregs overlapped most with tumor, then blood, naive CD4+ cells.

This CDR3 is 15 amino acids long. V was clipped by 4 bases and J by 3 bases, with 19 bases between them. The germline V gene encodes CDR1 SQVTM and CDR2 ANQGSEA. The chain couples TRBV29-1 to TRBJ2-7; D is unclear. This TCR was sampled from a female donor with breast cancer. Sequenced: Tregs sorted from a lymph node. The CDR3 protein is CSVVRPGRLGYEQYF. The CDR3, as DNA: TGCAGCGTTGTGCGCCCTGGACGGCTCGGCTACGAGCAGTACTTC.